This T cell receptor (beta chain) was obtained from a study of blood T cells in healthy people across ages. Whole-study results and caveats: Those diversity estimates obtained from one million T cells were thought to be underestimates.

On this clonotype itself: The antigen is undetermined.

The V gene lost 5 bases and the J gene lost 6 bases, with 20 bases spanning the gap. Per the germline V gene, CDR1 is DFQATT and CDR2 is SNEGSKA (reference sequence). CDR3 length equals 15 residues. Healthy Caucasians from Russia aged about 6 to 95 served as donors. The authors ran a second PCR of about 6 to 12 cycles using a sample-barcoded 5' primer and a J-beta primer mix. Individual samples furnished no less than 2.5 million CDR3-containing paired-end reads apiece. TCRdb re-called the 5' RACE reads with MiXCR, one entry per CDR3 protein. Here the sample spans around 1.5 million distinct CDR3 sequences, roughly 30% being singletons.

This clonotype originated in a woman aged 25-40 years in good health. The gene calls are TRBV20-1 and TRBJ2-1, with D possibly matching TRBD1 (7 bases). Sequencing input: blood. CDR3 amino acids: CSASQGGLLLNEQFF. CDR3 DNA sequence: TGCAGTGCTTCGCAGGGGGGACTCCTCCTCAATGAGCAGTTCTTC.